This T cell receptor beta chain emerged from a study of T cell changes during pregnancy in multiple sclerosis. This CDR3 has 14 amino acids. J was trimmed by 4 bases and V by 3 bases; bases with no gene match: 6. Germline V gene data show CDR1 as SGHDT and CDR2 as YYEEEE. Measured with immunoSEQ multiplex PCR; TCRdb has only the in-frame clones, and not every one. The sample holds tens of thousands of clones, roughly 87% seen once. The V gene is TRBV5-6, the J gene TRBJ1-2; 7 bases match TRBD1. The sample consisted of CD4+ T cells from peripheral blood mononuclear cells, taken in the first trimester of pregnancy. The source is a female donor with multiple sclerosis, enrolled in a pregnancy study. CDR3 loop: CASSWGRQGYGYTF. The CDR3 bases are TGTGCCAGCAGCTGGGGACGACAGGGCTATGGCTACACCTTC.